This T cell receptor (beta chain) was sequenced for a study of glioma-infiltrating T cells after dendritic cell vaccination. Study-level points and caveats: Survival was not directly related to TCR clonality in these patients.

Concerning this clone: Its specificity is not known.

CDR1 and CDR2 (germline): SGHRS, YFSETQ. Trimming stripped 9 bases from V and 0 bases from J, with 10 bases between. The CDR3 is 14 amino acids. Method: immunoSEQ multiplex PCR; TCRdb's copy keeps in-frame clones and lacks some. The table includes roughly 87,000 clones, about four fifths detected once. Regarding time point: after dendritic cell vaccination, including at tumor progression/relapse. Fresh-frozen tumor tissue and more than two years of survival data were available for all. All glioblastoma patients lacked an isocitrate dehydrogenase mutation. The chain has TRBV5-1 and TRBJ1-6, with D perhaps matching TRBD1 (6 bases). This receptor was taken from a human donor with glioblastoma. This material consisted of blood, taken after dendritic cell vaccination. The CDR3 DNA is TGCGCCAAATGGGGGCACTCCTATAATTCACCCCTCCACTTT. This encodes CAKWGHSYNSPLHF.